Below are 28 T cell receptor beta chains sequenced from a single sample in a study of blood T cell repertoires in COVID-19. The data were produced by immunoSEQ multiplex PCR, yet TCRdb's version contains in-frame clones alone and is incomplete. This sample carries over 250,000 clones, around 90% of them seen once, and the ten largest clones take about 3%. The sequencing sample was made of PBMCs or T cells enriched from blood (not recorded which). These receptors were taken from a woman aged 45-60 years who had recovered from COVID-19.

The chain recombines TRBV10-3 with TRBJ2-5; TRBD2 matches 9 bases. The CDR3 loop spans 13 amino acids. Germline CDR1 reads ENHRY; CDR2 reads SYGVKD. V lost 9 bases and J lost 4; bases outside the gene matches: 6. The CDR3 nucleotides are TGTGCCATTTCTAGCGGGGTGGGAGAGACCCAGTACTTC. Protein: CAISSGVGETQYF.

The count of this clone is one. The rearrangement uses TRBV27 and TRBJ2-1, with unresolved D. The CDR3 length is 16 residues. V was pared by 5 bases and J by 0 bases, with 14 bases between. Germline CDR1 reads MNHEY; CDR2 reads SMNVEV (reference sequence). The CDR3 DNA sequence: TGTGCCAGCAGTCCCTTCGACACCGTCTCCTACAATGAGCAGTTCTTC. Its protein is CASSPFDTVSYNEQFF.

This clone showed up just a few times. Different DNA sequences within this sample yield the same CDR3. This rearrangement joins TRBV24-1 to TRBJ2-3; 10 positions match TRBD1. The trim removed 3 bases at V and 1 base at J, leaving 0 bases unmatched. Germline V lookup: CDR1 KGHDR, CDR2 SFDVKD. This CDR3 is 15 amino acids long. CDR3: CATSDDRGRTDTQYF. Written as DNA, the CDR3 is TGTGCCACCAGTGATGACAGGGGGCGCACAGATACGCAGTATTTT.

The chain has TRBV5-4 and TRBJ1-2, with 8 bases that match TRBD1. V lost 0 bases and J lost 4; bases outside the gene matches: 5. CDR3 length: 15 amino acids. CDR1 and CDR2 from the germline V gene are SGHNT and YYREEE (reference sequence). CDR3 DNA sequence: TGTGCCAGCAGCTTGGTCGGGACAGGCCCCTATGGCTACACCTTC. It specifies CASSLVGTGPYGYTF.

This clone was counted many times. V gene TRBV4-2 combines with J gene TRBJ2-1; no reliable D call. Germline V gene data show CDR1 as LGHNA and CDR2 as YNFKEQ. The CDR3 is 15 amino acids. V was shortened by 1 base and J by 9 bases, with 16 bases between the two germline ends. The CDR3 coding sequence is TGTGCCAGCAGCCAAGCCTTGGCTAGTTCGATTGAGCAGTTCTTC. Protein sequence: CASSQALASSIEQFF.

The J gene is TRBJ2-3, the V gene TRBV7-8; 11 positions agree with TRBD2. V dropped 1 base and J dropped 7; count of bases not matched to a gene: 1. CDR3 length: 14 residues. Germline CDR1 SGHVS, CDR2 FQNEAQ. The CDR3 DNA sequence: TGTGCCAGCAGCTTAGGACTAGCGGGATATACGCAGTATTTT. The encoded protein is CASSLGLAGYTQYF.

V gene TRBV5-1 combines with J gene TRBJ2-1, with TRBD1 identical over 9 bases. Trimming took 4 bases from V and 10 from J; bases not matched to a gene: 18. The CDR3 loop spans 17 amino acids. CDR1 is SGHRS, CDR2 YFSETQ, per germline. The CDR3 coding sequence is TGCGCCAGCAGCCAGGGAATGGGGGGACAGGGTCAGCGGGAGCAGTTCTTC. Protein: CASSQGMGGQGQREQFF.

The J gene is TRBJ1-5, the V gene TRBV4-3, with 7 positions matching TRBD1. The V and J ends lost 2 bases and 5 bases, in that order; junction bases with no gene match: 6. The CDR3 runs to 15 residues. The germline gives CDR1 LGHNA, CDR2 YSLEER. Written as DNA, the CDR3 is TGCGCCAGCAGCCAAAAAAGGGACAGCCATCAGCCCCAGCATTTT. Translated, it gives CASSQKRDSHQPQHF.

The V call is TRBV14, the J call TRBJ2-7, with 7 bases identical to TRBD1. The CDR3 extends over 15 amino acids. Germline assignment: CDR1 SGHDN and CDR2 FVKESK. The V and J ends lost 3 bases and 2 bases, in that order; junction bases with no gene match: 7. In DNA, the CDR3 is TGTGCCAGCAGCCACCCCTGGGACAGAGCCTACGAGCAGTACTTC. Protein: CASSHPWDRAYEQYF.

This clone was observed a handful of times. This rearrangement joins TRBV27 to TRBJ2-7; D gene ambiguous. The V end lost 4 bases, the J end lost 0 bases, and 10 bases lay between the germline ends. Germline V CDR1 and CDR2: MNHEY, SMNVEV (reference sequence). The CDR3 extends over 14 amino acids. The CDR3 loop is CASSSQVRSYEQYF. As DNA, the CDR3 is TGTGCCAGCAGTTCGCAGGTTCGCTCCTACGAGCAGTACTTC.

The gene calls are TRBV5-4 and TRBJ1-1; TRBD1 is a possible D gene (5 bases). The CDR3 sequence is 16 residues long. CDR1 and CDR2 (germline): SGHNT, YYREEE (reference sequence). The V end lost 1 base, the J end lost 1 base, and 14 bases lay between the germline ends. CDR3: CASSLLAGRGNTEAFF. The CDR3, as DNA: TGTGCCAGCAGCTTGTTGGCAGGGCGAGGGAACACTGAAGCTTTCTTT.

Concerning this clone itself: The same CDR3 also results from other DNA sequences found in this sample. V and J are TRBV7-2 and TRBJ2-7; TRBD2 agrees at 7 bases. Trimming removed 2 bases from V and 0 bases from J; junction bases left unmatched: 4. The CDR3 has 15 amino acids. Germline assignment: CDR1 SGHTA and CDR2 FQGNSA. CDR3 loop: CASSLSGVSSYEQYF. The CDR3 DNA follows: TGTGCCAGCAGCTTAAGCGGGGTTAGCTCCTACGAGCAGTACTTC.

The rearrangement uses TRBV29-1 and TRBJ1-1, with D hard to call. The CDR3 has 13 amino acids. Germline CDR1 and CDR2: SQVTM and ANQGSEA. V was shortened by 1 base and J by 1 base, with 7 bases between the two germline ends. CDR3 DNA: TGCAGCGTTGAAGTATCCCCGAACACTGAAGCTTTCTTT. Residues: CSVEVSPNTEAFF.

There are a few counts of this clone. The chain carries TRBV25-1 and TRBJ2-1; 8 positions agree with TRBD2. The CDR3 covers 16 residues. J gave up 2 bases and V 0 bases, and 3 bases lay outside the gene matches. Germline CDR1 MGHDK, CDR2 SYGVNS. CDR3 in amino acids: CASSEYTGGTYNEQFF. The CDR3 DNA follows: TGTGCCAGCAGTGAATATACGGGGGGGACCTACAATGAGCAGTTCTTC.

V usage is TRBV25-1 and J usage is TRBJ2-3; 11 bases align to TRBD2. This CDR3 is 14 amino acids long. The germline CDR1 and CDR2 sequences are MGHDK and SYGVNS. J was trimmed by 5 bases and V by 8 bases; bases with no gene match: 6. The CDR3 spells CASLSGLAGDTQYF. In DNA, the CDR3 is TGTGCCAGCTTATCCGGACTAGCGGGAGATACGCAGTATTTT.

The chain recombines TRBV5-1 with TRBJ1-5; 8 nucleotides line up with TRBD1. CDR3 length: 15 amino acids. The V gene's germline CDR1 is SGHRS and CDR2 YFSETQ. V lost 4 bases and J lost 2; bases outside the gene matches: 5. CDR3: CASSIGTGRNQPQHF. The CDR3 DNA reads as TGCGCCAGCAGCATAGGGACAGGCCGCAATCAGCCCCAGCATTTT.

The chain couples TRBV25-1 to TRBJ2-1, with 8 positions matching TRBD1. The CDR3 spans 15 residues. V lost 3 bases, J lost 4 bases, and 5 bases stayed unmatched. Germline V gene sequence: CDR1 MGHDK, CDR2 SYGVNS. The CDR3 here is CASSDPQGAYNEQFF. The CDR3 nucleotides read TGTGCCAGCAGTGACCCCCAGGGGGCATACAATGAGCAGTTCTTC.

J is TRBJ1-1 and V is TRBV12-3 or TRBV12-4; tentative D call: TRBD1 (5 bases). Trimming took off 7 bases at V and 1 base at J, with 10 bases between the two ends. This CDR3 is 13 amino acids long. DNA for the CDR3: TGTGCCAGCATCCGTACAGGGAACACTGAAGCTTTCTTT. This sequence encodes CASIRTGNTEAFF.

The chain employs TRBV2 and TRBJ1-2, with 9 bases aligning to TRBD1. Trimming cost V 6 bases and J 5 bases; bases outside gene matches: 7. The CDR3 length is 14 residues. Germline V gene lookup returns CDR1 SNHLY and CDR2 FYNNEI. In nucleotides, the CDR3 is TGTGCCAGCAGCCCGGACAGGGGACAGTATGGCTACACCTTC. Protein: CASSPDRGQYGYTF.

This chain connects TRBV11-2 to TRBJ2-7; 8 positions match TRBD1. Losses at the gene ends were 6 bases for V and 6 bases for J; bases not matched to a gene: 10. The CDR3 runs to 14 residues. In germline, CDR1 is SGHAT, CDR2 FQNNGV. The CDR3 is CASSRDRGGTEQYF. The CDR3 DNA follows: TGTGCCAGCAGTCGAGACAGGGGAGGAACCGAGCAGTACTTC.

For the CDR3, the DNA is TGTGCCAGCAGTCCAGGGTTCACTGAAGCTTTCTTT. This translates into CASSPGFTEAFF. The chain links TRBV28 to TRBJ1-1; D possibly corresponds to TRBD1 (5 bases). The CDR3 loop spans 12 amino acids. V lost 5 bases and J 4 bases, leaving 8 bases between the germline ends. Germline V gives CDR1 MDHEN, CDR2 SYDVKM. Drawing the rest from reference TRBV28 and TRBJ1-1, the complete variable domain is DVKVTQSSRYLVKRTGEKVFLECVQDMDHENMFWYRQDPGLGLRLIYFSYDVKMKEKGDIPEGYSVSREKKERFSLILESASTNQTSMYLCASSPGFTEAFFGQGTRLTVV.

The chain recombines TRBV18 with TRBJ1-4, with D perhaps TRBD1 (5 bases). V dropped 3 bases and J dropped 3 bases, with 8 bases sitting between them. This CDR3 comprises 14 residues. Germline V gene lookup returns CDR1 KGHSH and CDR2 LQKENI. The CDR3 bases are TGTGCCAGCTCACCGGCGGGGCCTAATGAAAAACTGTTTTTT. Its protein product is CASSPAGPNEKLFF. Using reference TRBV18 and TRBJ1-4 for the parts outside the CDR3, the full variable domain is NAGVMQNPRHLVRRRGQEARLRCSPMKGHSHVYWYRQLPEEGLKFMVYLQKENIIDESGMPKERFSAEFPKEGPSILRIQQVVRGDSAAYFCASSPAGPNEKLFFGSGTQLSVL.

V gene TRBV5-4 combines with J gene TRBJ2-7; TRBD1 matches 7 bases. V lost 1 base and J lost 2; bases outside the gene matches: 3. Germline V gives CDR1 SGHNT, CDR2 YYREEE (reference sequence). CDR3 length equals 14 residues. The chain's CDR3 is CASSLTGAPYEQYF. For the CDR3, the DNA is TGTGCCAGCAGCTTGACAGGGGCCCCCTACGAGCAGTACTTC.

The chain uses TRBV25-1 and TRBJ1-3, with a possible D match to TRBD1 (6 bases). The CDR3 loop spans 13 amino acids. Germline V lookup: CDR1 MGHDK, CDR2 SYGVNS. V was clipped by 10 bases and J by 0 bases, with 10 bases between them. The CDR3 coding sequence is TGTGCCACCACAGGGATCTCTGGAAACACCATATATTTT. It yields the protein CATTGISGNTIYF.

V is TRBV2 and J is TRBJ2-1; 15 bases align to TRBD2. CDR1 is SNHLY and CDR2 is FYNNEI in the germline V gene. The CDR3 loop spans 16 amino acids. The V gene end was trimmed by 5 bases and the J gene end by 8 bases; junction bases not matched to a gene: 7. The CDR3 sequence: CASSRGTSGRMYEQFF. CDR3 nucleotides: TGTGCCAGCAGTCGAGGGACTAGCGGGAGGATGTATGAGCAGTTCTTC.

There are a few counts of this clone. The chain is built from TRBV28 and TRBJ1-2; 9 bases match TRBD1. The CDR3 has 16 amino acids. Trimming took 5 bases from V and 1 from J; bases not matched to a gene: 8. Germline V gene lookup returns CDR1 MDHEN and CDR2 SYDVKM. The CDR3 nucleotides are TGTGCCAGCAGTGTGACAGGGGGAGTAGGTAACTATGGCTACACCTTC. Encoded protein: CASSVTGGVGNYGYTF.

This rearrangement joins TRBV11-2 to TRBJ2-7; TRBD2 matches 9 bases. The J segment lost 7 bases and the V segment lost 0 bases, leaving 4 bases of the junction unmatched. The germline V gene has CDR1 SGHAT and CDR2 FQNNGV. The CDR3 loop spans 14 amino acids. This CDR3 is CASSLDRLAGEQYF. CDR3 nucleotide sequence: TGTGCCAGCAGCTTAGATCGGCTAGCGGGGGAGCAGTACTTC. Using reference TRBV11-2 and TRBJ2-7 for the parts outside the CDR3, the full variable domain is EAGVAQSPRYKIIEKRQSVAFWCNPISGHATLYWYQQILGQGPKLLIQFQNNGVVDDSQLPKDRFSAERLKGVDSTLKIQPAKLEDSAVYLCASSLDRLAGEQYFGPGTRLTVT.

This chain uses TRBV9 with TRBJ2-1; TRBD2 aligns across 9 bases. V trimming: 4 bases; J trimming: 9 bases; junction bases outside the gene matches: 17. The germline CDR1 and CDR2 sequences are SGDLS and YYNGEE. This CDR3 has 17 amino acids. The CDR3 DNA follows: TGTGCCAGCAGCCCGAGAGCTAGCGGGACAAGGATTGGTGAGCAGTTCTTC. Its protein product is CASSPRASGTRIGEQFF. Using reference TRBV9 and TRBJ2-1 for the parts outside the CDR3, the full variable domain is DSGVTQTPKHLITATGQRVTLRCSPRSGDLSVYWYQQSLDQGLQFLIQYYNGEERAKGNILERFSAQQFPDLHSELNLSSLELGDSALYFCASSPRASGTRIGEQFFGPGTRLTVL.